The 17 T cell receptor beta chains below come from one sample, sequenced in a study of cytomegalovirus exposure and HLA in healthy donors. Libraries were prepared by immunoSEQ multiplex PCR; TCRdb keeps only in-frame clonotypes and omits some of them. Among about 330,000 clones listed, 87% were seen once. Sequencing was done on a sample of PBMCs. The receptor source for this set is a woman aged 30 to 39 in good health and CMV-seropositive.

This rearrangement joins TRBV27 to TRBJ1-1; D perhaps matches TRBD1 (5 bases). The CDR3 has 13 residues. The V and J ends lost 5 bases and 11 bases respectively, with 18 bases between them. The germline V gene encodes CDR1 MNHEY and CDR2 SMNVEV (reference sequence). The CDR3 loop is CASSRDGVRFAFF. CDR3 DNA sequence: TGTGCCAGCAGTAGGGACGGAGTCCGGTTCGCTTTCTTT.

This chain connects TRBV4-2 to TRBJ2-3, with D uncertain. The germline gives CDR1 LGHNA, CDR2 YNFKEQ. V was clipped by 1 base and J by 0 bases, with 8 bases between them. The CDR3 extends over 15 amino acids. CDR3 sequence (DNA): TGTGCCAGCAGCCAAGTCGAACTTAGCACAGATACGCAGTATTTT. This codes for CASSQVELSTDTQYF.

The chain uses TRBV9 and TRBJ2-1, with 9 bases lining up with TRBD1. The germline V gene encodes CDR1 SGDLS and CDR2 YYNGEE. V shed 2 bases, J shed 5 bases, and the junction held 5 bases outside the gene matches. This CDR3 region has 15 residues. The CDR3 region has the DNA TGTGCCAGCAGCGTTCGGGACAGGGCGGACAATGAGCAGTTCTTC. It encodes CASSVRDRADNEQFF.

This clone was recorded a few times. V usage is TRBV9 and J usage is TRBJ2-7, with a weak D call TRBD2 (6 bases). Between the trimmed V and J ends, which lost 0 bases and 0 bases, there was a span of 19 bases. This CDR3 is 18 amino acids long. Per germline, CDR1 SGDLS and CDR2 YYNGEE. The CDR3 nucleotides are TGTGCCAGCAGCGTAGGGATCCGCGGGGCGGGGACCTCCTACGAGCAGTACTTC. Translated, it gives CASSVGIRGAGTSYEQYF. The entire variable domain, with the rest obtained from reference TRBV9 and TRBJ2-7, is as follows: DSGVTQTPKHLITATGQRVTLRCSPRSGDLSVYWYQQSLDQGLQFLIQYYNGEERAKGNILERFSAQQFPDLHSELNLSSLELGDSALYFCASSVGIRGAGTSYEQYFGPGTRLTVT.

The CDR3: CATSRDGGSEAFF. The CDR3 DNA reads as TGTGCCACCAGCAGAGATGGGGGTTCTGAAGCTTTCTTT. The V gene is TRBV15, the J gene TRBJ1-1; possibly TRBD1 for D (5 bases). Trimming removed 0 bases from V and 6 bases from J, with 8 bases in between. The CDR3 runs 13 residues. CDR1 LNHNV and CDR2 YYDKDF come from the germline V gene (reference sequence).

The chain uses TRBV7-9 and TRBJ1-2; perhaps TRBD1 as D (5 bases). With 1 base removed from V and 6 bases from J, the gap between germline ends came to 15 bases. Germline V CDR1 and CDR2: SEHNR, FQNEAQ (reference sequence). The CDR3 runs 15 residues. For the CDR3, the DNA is TGTGCCAGCAGCTTAGGGCAGGGAATCATGCATGGCTACACCTTC. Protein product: CASSLGQGIMHGYTF.

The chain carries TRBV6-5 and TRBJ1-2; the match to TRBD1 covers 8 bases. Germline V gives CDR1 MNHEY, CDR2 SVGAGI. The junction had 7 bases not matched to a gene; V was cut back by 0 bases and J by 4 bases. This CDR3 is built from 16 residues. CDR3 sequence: CASSYSTTGGIYGYTF. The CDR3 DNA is TGTGCCAGCAGTTACTCGACCACAGGGGGTATCTATGGCTACACCTTC.

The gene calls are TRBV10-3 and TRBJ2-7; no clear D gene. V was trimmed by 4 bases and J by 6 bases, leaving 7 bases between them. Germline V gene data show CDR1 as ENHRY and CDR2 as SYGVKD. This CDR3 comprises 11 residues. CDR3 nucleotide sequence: TGTGCCATCAGTGTTGCTCGCGAGCAGTACTTC. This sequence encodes CAISVAREQYF.

The CDR3 loop is CASSLEVYTLDTQYF. The CDR3 bases are TGTGCCAGCAGCTTAGAAGTCTACACCCTCGATACGCAGTATTTT. The chain is built from TRBV11-2 and TRBJ2-3; D is ambiguous. V gave up 0 bases and J gave up 6 bases, with 13 bases separating them. Germline values: CDR1 SGHAT, CDR2 FQNNGV. CDR3 length: 15 amino acids.

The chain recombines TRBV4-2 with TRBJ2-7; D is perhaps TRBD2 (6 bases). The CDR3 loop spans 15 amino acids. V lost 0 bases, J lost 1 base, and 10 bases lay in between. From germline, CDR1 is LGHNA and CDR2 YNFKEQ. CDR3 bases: TGTGCCAGCAGCCAAGAGCGGGGAGGTTCCTACGAGCAGTACTTC. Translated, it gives CASSQERGGSYEQYF.

The CDR3 reads CASSQEFYGGAYNEQFF. The DNA for the CDR3 is TGCGCCAGCAGCCAAGAGTTTTACGGGGGGGCCTACAATGAGCAGTTCTTC. The chain recombines TRBV4-3 with TRBJ2-1; 8 bases line up with TRBD2. Germline values: CDR1 LGHNA, CDR2 YSLEER. This CDR3 region has 17 residues. V trimming: 0 bases; J trimming: 2 bases; junction bases outside the gene matches: 6.

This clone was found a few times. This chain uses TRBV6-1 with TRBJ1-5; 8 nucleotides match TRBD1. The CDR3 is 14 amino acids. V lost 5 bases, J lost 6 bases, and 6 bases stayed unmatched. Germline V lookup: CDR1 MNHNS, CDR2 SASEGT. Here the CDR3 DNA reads TGTGCCAGCAGTCCAGGGGGCGGAAGTCAGCCCCAGCATTTT. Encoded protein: CASSPGGGSQPQHF.

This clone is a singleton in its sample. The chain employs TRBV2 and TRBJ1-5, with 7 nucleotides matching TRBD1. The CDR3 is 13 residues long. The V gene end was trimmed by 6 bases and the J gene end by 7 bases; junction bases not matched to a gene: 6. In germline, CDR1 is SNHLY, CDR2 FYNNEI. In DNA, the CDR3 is TGTGCCAGCAGAGACGACAGGGACCAGCCCCAGCATTTT. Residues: CASRDDRDQPQHF.

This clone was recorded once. CDR3 loop: CASRVSLTPHYEQYF. The CDR3 DNA follows: TGTGCCAGCAGAGTCAGCCTAACCCCCCACTACGAGCAGTACTTC. This rearrangement joins TRBV6-1 to TRBJ2-7; D call uncertain. Trimming took off 6 bases at V and 3 bases at J, with 18 bases between the two ends. The CDR3 covers 15 residues. CDR1 is MNHNS, CDR2 SASEGT, per germline.

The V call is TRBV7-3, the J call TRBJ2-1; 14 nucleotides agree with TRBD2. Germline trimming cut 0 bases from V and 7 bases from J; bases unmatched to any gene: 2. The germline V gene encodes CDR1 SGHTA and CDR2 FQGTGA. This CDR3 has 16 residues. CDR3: CASSLTGLAGVNEQFF. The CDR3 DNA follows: TGTGCCAGCAGCTTAACGGGACTAGCGGGAGTTAATGAGCAGTTCTTC.

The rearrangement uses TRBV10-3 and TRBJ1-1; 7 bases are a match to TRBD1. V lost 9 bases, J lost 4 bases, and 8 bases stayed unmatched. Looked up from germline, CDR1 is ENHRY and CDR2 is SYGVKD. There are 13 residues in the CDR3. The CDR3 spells CAITGDLGTEAFF. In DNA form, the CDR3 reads TGTGCCATTACAGGGGATCTTGGCACTGAAGCTTTCTTT.

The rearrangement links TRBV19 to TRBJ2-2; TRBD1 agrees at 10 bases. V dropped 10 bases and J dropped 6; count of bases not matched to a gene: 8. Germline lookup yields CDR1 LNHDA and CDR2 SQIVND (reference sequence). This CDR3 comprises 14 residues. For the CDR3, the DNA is TGTGCCACCGGACAGGGGGTTTCGGCCGGGGAGCTGTTTTTT. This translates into CATGQGVSAGELFF.